These 24 T cell receptor beta chains originate from one sample sequenced in a study of T-cell reconstitution after alpha-beta-depleted transplantation in children. Preparing the TCRbeta library involved the use of unique molecular identifiers. MiXCR, run by TCRdb on the PCR reads, gives a single entry per CDR3 protein. The profile covers 200,000 to 300,000 distinct CDR3 sequences, with approximately 12% appearing a single time and roughly 2.6% taken by the ten largest. Specimen: PBMCs from the stem cell graft donor, collected from the stem cell graft. Receptors originate from a human donor who donated a stem cell graft to a child with acute lymphoblastic leukemia.

The table lists this clonotype with many counts. The rearrangement uses TRBV12-3 or TRBV12-4 and TRBJ1-4; TRBD1 is a possible D gene (5 bases). Trimming took 6 bases from V and 7 from J, leaving 15 bases between them. The CDR3 covers 14 residues. The CDR3 here is CASSEGAIGEKLFF. The DNA of the CDR3 is TGTGCCAGCAGCGAAGGGGCAATCGGTGAAAAACTGTTTTTT.

The sample holds many counts of this clonotype. The rearrangement uses TRBV24-1 and TRBJ2-7; no firm D call. The CDR3 runs to 14 residues. Trimming shortened V by 4 bases and J by 4 bases, and 13 bases separated the two germline ends. Looked up from germline, CDR1 is KGHDR and CDR2 is SFDVKD. The CDR3 reads CATSEVGERYEQYF. As DNA, the CDR3 is TGTGCCACCAGTGAAGTGGGCGAACGATACGAGCAGTACTTC.

This clonotype has more than one count but fewer than ten. V and J are TRBV6-5 and TRBJ2-7; D is unresolved. The CDR3 is 14 amino acids. Germline CDR1 and CDR2: MNHEY and SVGAGI. V was trimmed by 2 bases and J by 2 bases, leaving 10 bases between them. CDR3 DNA: TGTGCCAGCAGTTACCGCGCGGTGACCTACGAGCAGTACTTC. This gives the protein CASSYRAVTYEQYF.

The table lists this clonotype with many counts. The V and J genes are TRBV7-9 and TRBJ1-4, with a possible D match to TRBD1 (5 bases). Germline CDR1 SEHNR, CDR2 FQNEAQ (reference sequence). This CDR3 region has 15 residues. V lost 6 bases and J 5 bases, leaving 16 bases between the germline ends. CDR3 residues: CASSFPQGGNEKLFF. The CDR3 nucleotides read TGTGCCAGCAGTTTCCCGCAGGGCGGGAATGAAAAACTGTTTTTT.

V is TRBV30 and J is TRBJ1-1; D uncertain. Germline-derived CDR1 and CDR2 are GTSNPN and SVGIG (reference sequence). Deletions cut 4 bases from V and 5 bases from J, with 8 bases between. The CDR3 consists of 11 residues. CDR3 in DNA: TGTGCCTGGATAGAGGAAACTGAAGCTTTCTTT. Encoded protein: CAWIEETEAFF.

This clonotype was seen once. Compared with germline, one end of the junction differs, possibly owing to a read error. The chain combines TRBV28 with TRBJ2-6; TRBD2 is a possible D gene (6 bases). CDR3 length equals 16 residues. Germline V gene lookup returns CDR1 MDHEN and CDR2 SYDVKM. CDR3 region: CASSPGGASGANGLTF. CDR3 nucleotides: TGTGCCAGCAGCCCCGGCGGGGCCTCTGGGGCCAACGGCCTGACTTTC.

The J gene is TRBJ2-1, the V gene TRBV30, with D possibly matching TRBD1 (5 bases). CDR1 GTSNPN and CDR2 SVGIG come from the germline V gene (reference sequence). Trimming removed 5 bases from V and 1 base from J, with 6 bases in between. The CDR3 spans 12 residues. The CDR3 sequence: CAWDRSYNEQFF. CDR3 DNA: TGTGCCTGGGACAGATCCTACAATGAGCAGTTCTTC.

The sample holds many counts of this clonotype. V gene TRBV5-1 combines with J gene TRBJ2-3, with 14 nucleotides matching TRBD2. V lost 0 bases, J lost 4 bases, and 1 base stayed unmatched. Germline-derived CDR1 and CDR2 are SGHRS and YFSETQ. The CDR3 totals 16 residues. The CDR3 DNA follows: TGCGCCAGCAGCTTGGCGACTAGCGGGAGGGCAGATACGCAGTATTTT. As protein: CASSLATSGRADTQYF. Full variable domain (missing parts from reference TRBV5-1 and TRBJ2-3): KAGVTQTPRYLIKTRGQQVTLSCSPISGHRSVSWYQQTPGQGLQFLFEYFSETQRNKGNFPGRFSGRQFSNSRSEMNVSTLELGDSALYLCASSLATSGRADTQYFGPGTRLTVL.

Remarks on this clonotype: A read error may explain this, as a much larger clone is one base away. The chain uses TRBV24-1 and TRBJ2-3, with TRBD2 matching 8 bases. The CDR3 length is 14 residues. Germline V CDR1 and CDR2: KGHDR, SFDVKD. This chain's CDR3 is CTTSPAGDEDTQYF. As DNA, the CDR3 is TGTACCACCTCCCCAGCGGGGGATGAAGATACGCAGTATTTT.

Ten or more counts support this clonotype. The rearrangement joins TRBV20-1 to TRBJ2-5; TRBD2 matches at 16 bases. The CDR3 has 16 residues. Germline V lookup: CDR1 DFQATT, CDR2 SNEGSKA (reference sequence). After removal of 5 bases from V and 5 bases from J, the junction contained 8 bases not matched to a gene. CDR3 amino acids: CSAYLGLAGGPETQYF. As DNA, the CDR3 is TGCAGTGCTTATTTGGGACTAGCGGGAGGGCCCGAGACCCAGTACTTC.

This clonotype has ten or more counts. The chain couples TRBV4-3 to TRBJ2-1, with 16 bases identical to TRBD2. V dropped 4 bases and J dropped 8; count of bases not matched to a gene: 8. The CDR3 has 17 amino acids. Germline values: CDR1 LGHNA, CDR2 YSLEER. Here the CDR3 reads CASSPTGTSGGAYEQFF. DNA for the CDR3: TGCGCCAGCAGCCCCACCGGGACTAGCGGGGGGGCTTATGAGCAGTTCTTC.

This clonotype was seen repeatedly, ten times or more. V gene TRBV7-2 combines with J gene TRBJ2-2; D is perhaps TRBD2 (6 bases). Germline V gene sequence: CDR1 SGHTA, CDR2 FQGNSA. This CDR3 comprises 13 residues. Trimming stripped 10 bases from V and 5 bases from J, with 14 bases between. Written as DNA, the CDR3 is TGTGCCATCAAGGAGGGGTGGACCGGGGAGCTGTTTTTT. As protein: CAIKEGWTGELFF. The full variable domain, in which reference TRBV7-2 and TRBJ2-2 provide the parts outside the CDR3, is GAGVSQSPSNKVTEKGKDVELRCDPISGHTALYWYRQSLGQGLEFLIYFQGNSAPDKSGLPSDRFSAERTGGSVSTLTIQRTQQEDSAVYLCAIKEGWTGELFFGEGSRLTVL.

This clonotype was seen repeatedly, ten times or more. V gene TRBV12-3 or TRBV12-4 combines with J gene TRBJ2-3, with TRBD1 as a possible D gene (6 bases). The CDR3 runs to 15 residues. V was clipped by 2 bases and J by 5 bases, with 14 bases between them. CDR3 DNA sequence: TGTGCCAGCAGTTTATCGGCAGGGGACCAAGATACGCAGTATTTT. Its protein is CASSLSAGDQDTQYF.

The sample holds many counts of this clonotype. CDR3 loop: CASSVDWTAPSSSYEQYF. CDR3 sequence (DNA): TGTGCCAGCAGCGTAGATTGGACAGCCCCAAGTAGCTCCTACGAGCAGTACTTC. J is TRBJ2-7 and V is TRBV9; D is possibly TRBD1 (6 bases). V was clipped by 0 bases and J by 0 bases, with 19 bases between them. From germline, CDR1 is SGDLS and CDR2 YYNGEE. The CDR3 is 18 amino acids.

This clonotype was observed many times. The chain joins TRBV10-3 to TRBJ1-5, with D tentatively TRBD1 (5 bases). CDR1 is ENHRY, CDR2 SYGVKD, per germline. The CDR3 consists of 14 residues. Trimming took off 3 bases at V and 6 bases at J, with 12 bases between the two ends. CDR3 DNA: TGTGCCATCAGTGAAAACCGGGGGTTTCAGCCCCAGCATTTT. As protein: CAISENRGFQPQHF.

This clonotype was picked up many times. The rearrangement joins TRBV5-1 to TRBJ1-5; unclear D gene. V lost 0 bases, J lost 7 bases, and 8 bases lay in between. CDR3 length: 13 amino acids. From germline, CDR1 is SGHRS and CDR2 YFSETQ. In nucleotides, the CDR3 is TGCGCCAGCAGCTTGGAGGTGGGACAGCCCCAGCATTTT. Translating it yields CASSLEVGQPQHF.

This clonotype was recorded many times. The rearrangement links TRBV18 to TRBJ2-7; no definite D call. Per the germline V gene, CDR1 is KGHSH and CDR2 is LQKENI. There are 14 residues in the CDR3. Trimming removed 6 bases from V and 6 bases from J, with 18 bases in between. In nucleotides, the CDR3 is TGTGCCAGCTCTCCGGGCGTCGACTCTTCCGAGCAGTACTTC. The encoded protein is CASSPGVDSSEQYF.

This clonotype occurred many times. J is TRBJ1-1 and V is TRBV4-3, with a tentative D call TRBD1 (6 bases). V was clipped by 4 bases and J by 7 bases, with 19 bases between them. The germline V gene has CDR1 LGHNA and CDR2 YSLEER. This CDR3 is 15 amino acids long. The CDR3 nucleotides are TGCGCCAGCAGCCGTTCGTCACAGGGTAGCCATGAAGCTTTCTTT. This sequence encodes CASSRSSQGSHEAFF.

The gene calls are TRBV5-4 and TRBJ2-2; TRBD2 agrees at 7 bases. This CDR3 spans 15 amino acids. V was pared by 2 bases and J by 5 bases, with 6 bases of the junction left unmatched. Germline CDR1 is SGHNT and CDR2 is YYREEE (reference sequence). The CDR3 DNA follows: TGTGCCAGCAGCTTCTCTAGCGGCCCTACCGGGGAGCTGTTTTTT. Its protein is CASSFSSGPTGELFF.

There are many counts of this clonotype. The chain carries TRBV21-1 and TRBJ2-3; the listed D gene, TRBD2, was not tested against the DNA. TRBV21-1 corresponds to a pseudogene. This CDR3 is built from 19 residues. This CDR3 reads CASSKEEGGVRSSTDTQYF. The CDR3 DNA sequence: TGTGCCAGCAGCAAAGAAGAGGGCGGGGTTCGTTCTAGCACAGATACGCAGTATTTT.

This clonotype was found many times. The chain employs TRBV27 and TRBJ2-7, with unresolved D. The ends were cut back, 10 bases at V and 8 bases at J, with 21 bases in the middle. CDR1 MNHEY and CDR2 SMNVEV come from the germline V gene (reference sequence). This CDR3 is 13 amino acids long. CDR3 bases: TGTGCCACTCGAACCGGATACGGGTCTAAGCAGTACTTC. It yields the protein CATRTGYGSKQYF.

Only a few counts were recorded for this clonotype. The rearrangement uses TRBV20-1 and TRBJ2-3, with TRBD2 matching over 11 bases. With 6 bases clipped from V and 3 bases from J, the junction kept 8 bases outside the gene matches. Germline assignment: CDR1 DFQATT and CDR2 SNEGSKA (reference sequence). This CDR3 region has 15 residues. The CDR3: CSARTSGYATDTQYF. DNA of the CDR3: TGCAGTGCGCGGACTAGCGGGTACGCGACAGATACGCAGTATTTT.

This clonotype came up many times. The chain joins TRBV20-1 to TRBJ2-4; 12 bases match TRBD1. Germline-derived CDR1 and CDR2 are DFQATT and SNEGSKA (reference sequence). V lost 1 base to trimming and J lost 1 base; unmatched junction nucleotides: 11. CDR3 length: 19 residues. The CDR3 sequence: CSARVGDRGRMWAKNIQYF. In nucleotides, the CDR3 is TGCAGTGCTAGAGTAGGGGACAGGGGGCGAATGTGGGCCAAAAACATTCAGTACTTC.

V is TRBV20-1 and J is TRBJ2-3, with a possible D match to TRBD2 (5 bases). The CDR3 totals 14 residues. Germline CDR1 is DFQATT and CDR2 is SNEGSKA (reference sequence). V dropped 8 bases and J dropped 2 bases, with 17 bases sitting between them. The CDR3 is CSPLESSFTDTQYF. CDR3 sequence (DNA): TGCAGTCCACTAGAGTCCAGTTTCACAGATACGCAGTATTTT.